The 5 T cell receptor beta chains reported below all come from one sample, sequenced in a study of cytomegalovirus exposure and HLA in healthy donors. Both 60 Vbeta primers and 13 Jbeta primers went into the PCR. Libraries were prepared by immunoSEQ multiplex PCR; TCRdb keeps only in-frame clonotypes and omits some of them. The table has under 250,000 clones, around 79% seen once. Sequencing was performed on PBMCs. The receptors were gathered from a woman in her thirties in good health and CMV-seropositive.

This clone was observed a few times. The CDR3 here is CASSSLAGLTNEKLFF. The CDR3 nucleotides are TGTGCCAGCAGCTCCCTTGCAGGCCTAACTAATGAAAAACTGTTTTTT. The gene calls are TRBV7-6 and TRBJ1-4, with D uncertain. Trimming pared 4 bases from V and 1 base from J, leaving 13 bases between. The germline V gene has CDR1 SGHVS and CDR2 FNYEAQ. The CDR3 runs to 16 residues.

The gene calls are TRBV4-1 and TRBJ2-7; TRBD1 agrees at 10 bases. This CDR3 is built from 18 residues. With V trimmed by 4 bases and J by 6 bases, 18 bases remained unmatched. The germline V gene encodes CDR1 MGHRA and CDR2 YSYEKL. CDR3 residues: CASSPQPWDRGAPGEQYF. Written as DNA, the CDR3 is TGCGCCAGCAGCCCTCAGCCCTGGGACAGGGGAGCTCCTGGCGAGCAGTACTTC.

The V call is TRBV27, the J call TRBJ1-2; 9 bases are a match to TRBD1. The CDR3 has 14 residues. V gave up 5 bases and J gave up 2 bases; unmatched junction bases: 3. Germline CDR1 reads MNHEY; CDR2 reads SMNVEV (reference sequence). The CDR3 region is CASSATGGNYGYTF. CDR3 nucleotide sequence: TGTGCCAGCAGTGCGACAGGGGGGAACTATGGCTACACCTTC.

The chain is built from TRBV13 and TRBJ2-1; 10 bases map to TRBD1. The V and J ends lost 3 bases and 7 bases, in that order; junction bases with no gene match: 3. The CDR3 is made up of 14 amino acids. Germline values: CDR1 PRHDT, CDR2 FYEKMQ (reference sequence). As DNA, the CDR3 is TGTGCCAGCAGCTTGACAGGGGGCTGGAATGAGCAGTTCTTC. Its protein is CASSLTGGWNEQFF.

The table lists this clone with a few counts. This chain joins TRBV7-8 and TRBJ2-1; D is possibly TRBD2 (6 bases). Trimming removed 3 bases at V and 10 bases at J, with 19 bases between. Germline V gene data show CDR1 as SGHVS and CDR2 as FQNEAQ. This CDR3 spans 15 amino acids. The CDR3 region has the DNA TGTGCCAGCAGCTTGGACCTCAGGAGGGAGAGGGAGCAGTTCTTC. Its protein product is CASSLDLRREREQFF.